This TCR beta chain was sequenced in a study of T cell responses to AZD1222 COVID-19 vaccine. General study findings and limits: Donors in the cohort were predominantly white British and more often female, and clonal diversity was possibly underestimated. The study identified only a handful of AZD1222 recipients as seropositive at baseline.

Data came from immunoSEQ multiplex PCR; TCRdb stores just in-frame clones and leaves some out. The sample includes 250,000 to 300,000 clones, approximately 94% of them seen just once. As to this clone: Its matching antigen is unknown.

The germline CDR1 and CDR2 sequences are SEHNR and FQNEAQ (reference sequence). This CDR3 has 14 residues. The V gene end was trimmed by 2 bases and the J gene end by 3 bases; junction bases not matched to a gene: 4. The input for sequencing was peripheral blood, taken 28 days after the second AZD1222 dose. J is TRBJ2-7 and V is TRBV7-9; 7 positions match TRBD2. This TCR was sampled from an adult who received the AZD1222 COVID-19 vaccine. Here the CDR3 DNA reads TGTGCCAGCAGCTTACTAGCGGCCCACTACGAGCAGTACTTC. Amino acid sequence: CASSLLAAHYEQYF.